This TCR beta chain emerged from a study of post-analysis software for immune sequencing data. Germline loops: CDR1 LGHDT, CDR2 YNNKEL (reference sequence). This CDR3 comprises 13 residues. Between the trimmed V and J ends, which lost 2 bases and 4 bases, there was a span of 6 bases. This clonotype was recorded a few times. Antigen unknown. Every TCR beta cDNA library bore unique molecular identifiers. Each CDR3 protein is one row after TCRdb ran MiXCR on the PCR reads. The table lists about 820,000 distinct CDR3 sequences, about 50% of them singletons. General observations from the study: Roughly five TRBV segments occurring more often in patients than controls included TRBV5-6, TRBV5-1 and TRBV20-1.

V is TRBV3-1 and J is TRBJ2-1; no reliable D call. The sequenced material came from blood. This clonotype was obtained from a girl between 5 and 17 years old with multiple sclerosis. CDR3 protein: CASSQSNYNEQFF. In nucleotides, the CDR3 is TGTGCCAGCAGCCAATCGAATTACAATGAGCAGTTCTTC.